This entry concerns a single T cell receptor beta chain. Its antigen is undetermined. Diagnosis was based on clinical symptoms, serum thyroxine, TRAb, thyroid ultrasound and orbital computed tomography. This entry is derived from a study of Graves' ophthalmopathy and Graves' hyperthyroidism. Study observations and caveats: In separating ophthalmopathy from stable hyperthyroidism, a 13-signature model achieved approximately 91% sensitivity and 75% to 84% specificity. Most expanded clonotypes in thyroid above 0.001 frequency also showed up in blood.

There are 13 residues in the CDR3. Unmatched junction bases numbered 8, after V lost 5 bases and J lost 8 bases. From germline, CDR1 is SGHRS and CDR2 YFSETQ. Researchers took RNA transcripts and amplified TCR beta CDR3 regions from them. RT-PCR was first run with HTBI primers, then multiplex PCR in a second round. TCRdb re-analysed the multiplex PCR reads in MiXCR, keeping a single row per CDR3 protein. The repertoire holds 650,000 to 900,000 distinct CDR3 sequences, roughly 41% seen once, with roughly 45% in the top ten. V gene TRBV5-1 combines with J gene TRBJ1-2, with TRBD1 matching over 8 bases. This clonotype was sampled from an adult man with Graves' ophthalmopathy. Sequencing was done on a sample of peripheral blood. CDR3 coding DNA: TGCGCCAGCAGACTCCAGACAGGGGAAGGCTACACCTTC. Amino acid sequence: CASRLQTGEGYTF. Complete variable domain (other parts from reference TRBV5-1 and TRBJ1-2): KAGVTQTPRYLIKTRGQQVTLSCSPISGHRSVSWYQQTPGQGLQFLFEYFSETQRNKGNFPGRFSGRQFSNSRSEMNVSTLELGDSALYLCASRLQTGEGYTFGSGTRLTVV.